The sequence of this T cell receptor (beta chain) was determined in a study of T cells in Graves' hyperthyroidism and ophthalmopathy. A patient was excluded if there was uncontrolled infection, other autoimmune disease, pregnancy or lactation. In making diagnoses, clinical symptoms, serum thyroxine and TRAb, thyroid ultrasound and orbital computed tomography were all used. RNA transcripts yielded amplified TCR beta CDR3 regions. TCR CDR3 underwent first-round RT-PCR with the HTBI primer set. TCRdb ran MiXCR on the multiplex PCR reads and lists one entry per CDR3 protein. Among 660,000 or so distinct CDR3 sequences listed, roughly 45% were seen once. To note about this clonotype: Its antigen is as yet unknown.

Losses at the gene ends were 6 bases for V and 8 bases for J; bases not matched to a gene: 12. The germline V gene has CDR1 DFQATT and CDR2 SNEGSKA (reference sequence). There are 14 residues in the CDR3. Study-level findings and limits: Ophthalmopathy and stable hyperthyroidism were separated by a 13 V-J model. The model made its ophthalmopathy prediction, and onset followed a median roughly 6.5 months later.

This chain joins TRBV20-1 and TRBJ1-4, with TRBD1 matching 7 bases. The clonotype originates from an adult man with Graves' disease, either hyperthyroidism or ophthalmopathy (not recorded which). The specimen was peripheral blood or thyroid tissue (not recorded which). The CDR3 nucleotides are TGCAGTGCGAACCAAGGGGGCCTCGGCGAAAAACTGTTTTTT. Translated: CSANQGGLGEKLFF.